This is a list of T cell receptor beta chains from one sample in a study of T cell responses to AZD1222 COVID-19 vaccine. The protocol was immunoSEQ multiplex PCR, while the TCRdb copy is restricted to in-frame clones and leaves out a portion. The data hold fewer than 250,000 clones, with over 80% observed a single time. The material was peripheral blood, obtained on day 0 of AZD1222 vaccination. The receptor set was obtained from an adult in good health. Each CDR3 is given with its conserved first and last residue. Fields, in order: V gene, clone size, J gene, D gene, CDR3 length, CDR3 DNA, CDR3 protein. The D gene is left open where the match is weak. Size values are once, few and many counts, or a class for expanded clones, and some rows have none.

>TRBV15|once|TRBJ2-3|TRBD2|16
TGTGCCACCAGCAGAGGTAGCGGGGACCGCACAGATACGCAGTATTTT
CATSRGSGDRTDTQYF
>TRBV9|-|TRBJ1-2|-|17
TGTGCCAGCAGCGTAGGGCCTGGAGCAGCCGCGAACTATGGCTACACCTTC
CASSVGPGAAANYGYTF
>TRBV7-2|-|TRBJ2-3|TRBD2|15
TGTGCCAGCAGCCAACAGAGACTAGCGAGAGATACGCAGTATTTT
CASSQQRLARDTQYF
>TRBV6-5|-|TRBJ1-3|TRBD1|15
TGTGCCAGCAACCAACAGGGGGCGGCTGGAAACACCATATATTTT
CASNQQGAAGNTIYF
>TRBV6-2/TRBV6-3|-|TRBJ1-2|-|15
TGTGCCAGCAGTTACCAAGGACAGAGGCCCTATGGCTACACCTTC
CASSYQGQRPYGYTF
>TRBV7-2|-|TRBJ1-3|-|15
TGTGCCAGCAGCCCAGAGGGGAGTCTGGGAGACACCATATATTTT
CASSPEGSLGDTIYF
>TRBV7-2|-|TRBJ2-3|-|16
TGTGCCAGCAGCTTAGCCGGGCCCAGGCGGCACGAAATGCAGTATTTT
CASSLAGPRRHEMQYF
>TRBV4-2|-|TRBJ1-1|TRBD1|16
TGTGCCAGCAGCCAAATAAAGGGGGCTTTGAACACTGAAGCTTTCTTT
CASSQIKGALNTEAFF
>TRBV7-9|-|TRBJ2-1|-|15
TGTGCCAGCAGCTTAGCTGGGCCGGTCCGGGATGAGCAGTTCTTC
CASSLAGPVRDEQFF
>TRBV4-2|-|TRBJ2-1|-|14
TGTGCCAGCAGCCAAGTTCCGGCGTACAATGAGCAGTTCTTC
CASSQVPAYNEQFF
>TRBV7-2|-|TRBJ2-2|-|11
TGTGCCAGCAGCTCCTTGGTGGAGCTGTTTTTT
CASSSLVELFF
>TRBV7-8|few|TRBJ2-7|-|14
TGTGCCAGCAGCTTAGTGGACACCTTTGGCGAGCAGTACTTC
CASSLVDTFGEQYF
>TRBV12-1|-|TRBJ2-7|-|13
TGTGCCAGCAGCGCGGGGGAGGGGTACGAGCAGTACTTC
CASSAGEGYEQYF
>TRBV3-1/TRBV3-2|-|TRBJ2-7|-|12
TGTGCCAGCAGCCGAGTTCCGTACGAGCAGTACTTC
CASSRVPYEQYF
>TRBV2|-|TRBJ1-3|-|14
TGTGCCAGCAGTGAAGCGGGGACTGGAAACACCATATATTTT
CASSEAGTGNTIYF
>TRBV2|-|TRBJ1-6|TRBD1|15
TGTGCCAGCAGCAAGACAGGGGATTATAATTCACCCCTCCACTTT
CASSKTGDYNSPLHF
>TRBV11-3|-|TRBJ1-1|-|13
TGTGCCAGCAGCTTTCAGGGGCACACTGAAGCTTTCTTT
CASSFQGHTEAFF
>TRBV4-1|-|TRBJ2-1|-|15
TGCGCCAGCAGCCTCAGGGGTTCGGAATACAATGAGCAGTTCTTC
CASSLRGSEYNEQFF
>TRBV15|few|TRBJ1-1|-|14
TGTGCCACCAGCATGGGGCAGGGGTACACTGAAGCTTTCTTT
CATSMGQGYTEAFF